Below, 25 T cell receptor beta chains from the same sample are listed, as sequenced in a study of blood T cell repertoires in COVID-19. TCRdb keeps only in-frame clones here, not all; method: immunoSEQ multiplex PCR. The repertoire includes more than 400,000 clones, around 90% of them detected once, and around 0.64% sits in the top ten. The sample was PBMCs or T cells enriched from blood (not recorded which). The receptors shown here come from a young woman who had recovered from COVID-19.

CDR3 sequence (DNA): TGTGCTAGTGGTTTGGTACTACAGGGCCCATACGAGCAGTACTTC. This codes for CASGLVLQGPYEQYF. The chain is built from TRBV12-5 and TRBJ2-7; maybe TRBD1 (6 bases). V gave up 0 bases and J gave up 4 bases, with 13 bases separating them. This CDR3 comprises 15 residues. Germline CDR1 and CDR2: LGHNT and FRNRAP.

The V and J genes are TRBV27 and TRBJ1-1; D call uncertain. V was shortened by 4 bases and J by 2 bases, with 11 bases between the two germline ends. The CDR3 has 14 residues. Germline V gene data show CDR1 as MNHEY and CDR2 as SMNVEV (reference sequence). The CDR3: CASSSYLRNTEAFF. CDR3 sequence (DNA): TGTGCCAGCAGTTCCTATTTGAGAAACACTGAAGCTTTCTTT.

The CDR3 region is CASSKVGQGYQPQHF. The DNA of the CDR3 is TGTGCCAGCAGCAAAGTGGGGCAGGGGTATCAGCCCCAGCATTTT. The chain carries TRBV21-1 and TRBJ1-5; the table's D call, TRBD1, has no DNA check behind it. TRBV21-1 is a known pseudogene. The CDR3 runs to 15 residues.

The chain has TRBV2 and TRBJ1-4; D possibly corresponds to TRBD1 (5 bases). Per the germline V gene, CDR1 is SNHLY and CDR2 is FYNNEI. Trimming took off 8 bases at V and 8 bases at J, with 18 bases between the two ends. This CDR3 has 14 residues. The CDR3 loop reads CASVLEQAIEKLFF. CDR3 in DNA: TGTGCCAGCGTATTAGAACAGGCCATCGAAAAACTGTTTTTT.

The genes are TRBV5-1 and TRBJ1-2; 9 nucleotides match TRBD1. Germline V gene data show CDR1 as SGHRS and CDR2 as YFSETQ. V lost 4 bases, J lost 3 bases, and 7 bases stayed unmatched. The CDR3 runs 15 residues. This CDR3 reads CASSDRGATHYGYTF. The CDR3 DNA reads TGCGCCAGCAGCGACAGGGGGGCCACCCACTATGGCTACACCTTC.

The rearrangement uses TRBV27 and TRBJ2-5, with D possibly being TRBD1 (5 bases). The CDR3 is 17 residues long. V was cut by 0 bases and J by 0 bases, with 14 bases left in between. Germline lookup yields CDR1 MNHEY and CDR2 SMNVEV (reference sequence). CDR3 DNA: TGTGCCAGCAGTTTATCTTTCGAGACAGCCTACCAAGAGACCCAGTACTTC. Amino acid sequence: CASSLSFETAYQETQYF.

This clone was recorded once. The rearrangement links TRBV19 to TRBJ1-4; 9 nucleotides match TRBD1. Germline CDR1 and CDR2: LNHDA and SQIVND (reference sequence). The CDR3 is 17 amino acids. V shed 6 bases, J shed 2 bases, and the junction held 10 bases outside the gene matches. In DNA form, the CDR3 reads TGTGCCAGTAGCCGAGGCATACAGGGGGCGACTAATGAAAAACTGTTTTTT. This codes for CASSRGIQGATNEKLFF. Combining the CDR3 with reference TRBV19 and TRBJ1-4 gives the whole variable domain DGGITQSPKYLFRKEGQNVTLSCEQNLNHDAMYWYRQDPGQGLRLIYYSQIVNDFQKGDIAEGYSVSREKKESFPLTVTSAQKNPTAFYLCASSRGIQGATNEKLFFGSGTQLSVL.

V is TRBV5-4 and J is TRBJ1-2, with 8 bases matching TRBD1. Trimming took 4 bases from V and 3 from J; bases not matched to a gene: 11. In germline, CDR1 is SGHNT, CDR2 YYREEE (reference sequence). This CDR3 region has 16 residues. The CDR3 DNA follows: TGTGCCAGCAGCGAAATGACAGGGGTTTTTGACTATGGCTACACCTTC. Translated: CASSEMTGVFDYGYTF.

CDR3 coding DNA: TGCAGCTCCCGGGCCACGGGATATGGCTACACCTTC. Its translation is CSSRATGYGYTF. The chain is built from TRBV29-1 and TRBJ1-2; D ambiguous. The V gene lost 8 bases and the J gene lost 5 bases, with 15 bases spanning the gap. Germline values: CDR1 SQVTM, CDR2 ANQGSEA. The CDR3 is 12 residues long.

This clone came up a few times. This chain links TRBV18 with TRBJ1-6, with D hard to call. CDR1 is KGHSH and CDR2 is LQKENI in the germline V gene. This CDR3 has 17 amino acids. V gave up 3 bases and J gave up 0 bases, with 12 bases separating them. The CDR3 coding sequence is TGTGCCAGCTCACCGGCGGCTGTGAGCTCCTATAATTCACCCCTCCACTTT. It specifies CASSPAAVSSYNSPLHF.

CDR3 nucleotides: TGTGCCAGTAGCCTCACTAGCTCCGAGCAGTACTTC. Translation: CASSLTSSEQYF. The chain recombines TRBV19 with TRBJ2-7; TRBD2 might be the D (6 bases). The germline gives CDR1 LNHDA, CDR2 SQIVND (reference sequence). The CDR3 is made up of 12 amino acids. The V gene lost 6 bases and the J gene lost 6 bases, with 12 bases spanning the gap.

On this clone itself: The sample holds other DNA sequences that translate to the same CDR3. The chain is built from TRBV15 and TRBJ2-7, with D tentatively TRBD2 (5 bases). V was pared by 0 bases and J by 6 bases, with 6 bases between. There are 12 residues in the CDR3. Germline V gene sequence: CDR1 LNHNV, CDR2 YYDKDF (reference sequence). The CDR3 is CATSRDRGEQYF. In DNA form, the CDR3 reads TGTGCCACCAGCAGAGATCGGGGCGAGCAGTACTTC. The variable domain in full, with the rest retrieved from reference TRBV15 and TRBJ2-7, is DAMVIQNPRYQVTQFGKPVTLSCSQTLNHNVMYWYQQKSSQAPKLLFHYYDKDFNNEADTPDNFQSRRPNTSFCFLDIRSPGLGDTAMYLCATSRDRGEQYFGPGTRLTVT.

The chain uses TRBV18 and TRBJ1-1; 7 bases map to TRBD1. This CDR3 comprises 17 residues. Trimming removed 3 bases from V and 0 bases from J; junction bases left unmatched: 10. Germline CDR1 KGHSH, CDR2 LQKENI. The CDR3 bases are TGTGCCAGCTCACCCCCGGGACAGACATACATGAACACTGAAGCTTTCTTT. This sequence encodes CASSPPGQTYMNTEAFF.

This clone was seen once. The sample holds other DNA sequences that translate to the same CDR3. The chain joins TRBV20-1 to TRBJ1-1, with 7 bases lining up with TRBD1. The CDR3 is 11 amino acids. Losses at the gene ends were 3 bases for V and 6 bases for J; bases not matched to a gene: 1. The germline gives CDR1 DFQATT, CDR2 SNEGSKA (reference sequence). CDR3 residues: CSARTGPEAFF. The CDR3 DNA reads as TGCAGTGCTAGGACAGGGCCTGAAGCTTTCTTT.

This clone was observed once. V usage is TRBV5-1 and J usage is TRBJ2-1; 9 bases match TRBD2. The J segment lost 9 bases and the V segment lost 0 bases, leaving 7 bases of the junction unmatched. Germline-derived CDR1 and CDR2 are SGHRS and YFSETQ. CDR3 length equals 15 residues. CDR3 protein: CASSLDPAGGGEQFF. The CDR3 bases are TGCGCCAGCAGCTTGGATCCAGCGGGGGGAGGTGAGCAGTTCTTC. The complete variable domain, with remaining parts taken from reference TRBV5-1 and TRBJ2-1, reads KAGVTQTPRYLIKTRGQQVTLSCSPISGHRSVSWYQQTPGQGLQFLFEYFSETQRNKGNFPGRFSGRQFSNSRSEMNVSTLELGDSALYLCASSLDPAGGGEQFFGPGTRLTVL.

The V call is TRBV18, the J call TRBJ1-2; 8 bases fit TRBD1. Germline V gene data show CDR1 as KGHSH and CDR2 as LQKENI. The CDR3 has 14 amino acids. V was pared by 2 bases and J by 2 bases, with 1 base of the junction left unmatched. In DNA, the CDR3 is TGTGCCAGCTCACCAAGGACAGGGAACTATGGCTACACCTTC. Amino acids: CASSPRTGNYGYTF.

The count of this clone is one. The same CDR3 can be traced to other DNA sequences in this sample. The rearrangement joins TRBV19 to TRBJ2-7, with a weak D call TRBD1 (5 bases). Germline CDR1 and CDR2: LNHDA and SQIVND (reference sequence). The V end was cut by 3 bases, the J end by 7 bases, with 13 bases between. The CDR3 runs 13 residues. The DNA for the CDR3 is TGTGCCAGTAGTATTCAGGGCCTGGAGGAGCAGTACTTC. It encodes CASSIQGLEEQYF. The full variable domain, in which reference TRBV19 and TRBJ2-7 provide the parts outside the CDR3, is DGGITQSPKYLFRKEGQNVTLSCEQNLNHDAMYWYRQDPGQGLRLIYYSQIVNDFQKGDIAEGYSVSREKKESFPLTVTSAQKNPTAFYLCASSIQGLEEQYFGPGTRLTVT.

In its sample, this clone was seen a few times. CDR3 nucleotides: TGTGCCTGGAGTGGTGGCAGGGATCATCAGCCCCAGCATTTT. This gives the protein CAWSGGRDHQPQHF. The V and J genes are TRBV30 and TRBJ1-5, with D possibly TRBD1 on 5 matching bases. The germline CDR1 and CDR2 sequences are GTSNPN and SVGIG (reference sequence). The V gene lost 1 base and the J gene lost 5 bases, with 12 bases spanning the gap. This CDR3 is built from 14 residues.

The chain joins TRBV24-1 to TRBJ1-2; D call uncertain. The CDR3 totals 11 residues. Germline assignment: CDR1 KGHDR and CDR2 SFDVKD. V was trimmed by 9 bases and J by 6 bases, leaving 10 bases between them. Here the CDR3 DNA reads TGTGCCACCTCAAACGGGGATGGCTACACCTTC. Its protein product is CATSNGDGYTF.

This clone has a single count. This chain uses TRBV4-1 with TRBJ1-1, with D tentatively TRBD1 (5 bases). V was trimmed by 1 base and J by 3 bases, leaving 12 bases between them. The CDR3 loop spans 15 amino acids. CDR1 MGHRA and CDR2 YSYEKL come from the germline V gene. CDR3 coding DNA: TGCGCCAGCAGCCAAGGGGCAGGGAGGGACACTGAAGCTTTCTTT. This translates into CASSQGAGRDTEAFF.

The chain recombines TRBV21-1 with TRBJ2-7; the tabulated D call, TRBD2, remains unverified against the DNA. TRBV21-1 is reported as a pseudogene. The CDR3 contains 10 residues. CDR3 coding DNA: TGTGCCAGCAGCACCCTCGAGCAGTACTTC. This encodes CASSTLEQYF.

The chain joins TRBV3-1 (or the pseudogene TRBV3-2) to TRBJ2-5; 12 nucleotides align to TRBD2. Germline loops: CDR1 LGHDT, CDR2 YNNKEL (reference sequence). The CDR3 runs to 15 residues. J gave up 5 bases and V 1 base, and 2 bases lay outside the gene matches. CDR3 bases: TGTGCCAGCAGCCAAGTCACTAGCGGGGGGGAGACCCAGTACTTC. Encoded protein: CASSQVTSGGETQYF.

The gene calls are TRBV28 and TRBJ1-2; a possible D gene is TRBD1 (5 bases). This CDR3 is built from 14 residues. Trimming pared 5 bases from V and 2 bases from J, leaving 12 bases between. Germline assignment: CDR1 MDHEN and CDR2 SYDVKM. The DNA for the CDR3 is TGTGCCAGCAGTCTACAGGATACCAACTATGGCTACACCTTC. It encodes CASSLQDTNYGYTF.

V gene TRBV5-4 combines with J gene TRBJ2-7, with 10 nucleotides matching TRBD1. Per germline, CDR1 SGHNT and CDR2 YYREEE (reference sequence). Trimming removed 4 bases from V and 4 bases from J; junction bases left unmatched: 5. This CDR3 spans 14 amino acids. In DNA form, the CDR3 reads TGTGCCAGCAGCGCCGGGACAGGGGATTACGAGCAGTACTTC. Translating gives CASSAGTGDYEQYF.

In this sample, this clone turned up once. V and J are TRBV30 and TRBJ2-7; TRBD1 matches 7 bases. In germline, CDR1 is GTSNPN, CDR2 SVGIG (reference sequence). V gave up 0 bases and J gave up 2 bases; unmatched junction bases: 10. This CDR3 region has 16 residues. CDR3 loop: CAWSVIWTGEPYEQYF. The CDR3 DNA reads as TGTGCCTGGAGTGTTATTTGGACAGGCGAACCCTACGAGCAGTACTTC.